These T cell receptor beta chains were read from a single sample in a study of early T cells in non-severe SARS-CoV-2 infection. Using its own MiXCR run on the 5' RACE reads, TCRdb lists one record per CDR3 protein. In the table there are about 68,000 distinct CDR3 sequences, approximately 12% of which are singletons. The sequenced sample consisted of whole blood. The receptors originated from an adult who was a healthcare worker with PCR-confirmed SARS-CoV-2 infection or an uninfected control (not recorded which). CDR3s include the opening cysteine and the closing phenylalanine or tryptophan. The D gene is left open where the match is weak. Clone sizes are given selectively: once, few, many, or a class where the clone is expanded.

v_call	d_call	j_call	clone_size	cdr3_aa	cdr3_nt
TRBV11-2	-	TRBJ1-4	few	CASSLEAARGEKLFF	TGTGCCAGCAGCTTAGAAGCAGCTAGGGGTGAAAAACTGTTTTTT
TRBV19	-	TRBJ1-1	-	CASTLPGTNTEAFF	TGTGCCAGTACCCTCCCAGGGACGAACACTGAAGCTTTCTTT
TRBV7-8	-	TRBJ2-1	medium-sized	CASSPGTPNGEQFF	TGTGCCAGCAGCCCCGGGACCCCCAATGGGGAGCAGTTCTTC
TRBV5-4	-	TRBJ2-1	-	CASSLSSGYNEQFF	TGTGCCAGCAGCTTGTCGTCAGGCTACAATGAGCAGTTCTTC
TRBV7-2	TRBD1	TRBJ1-3	few	CASSFWSGQIYF	TGTGCCAGCAGCTTCTGGTCGGGACAGATATATTTT
TRBV6-5	-	TRBJ1-4	few	CASTRGYIPGEKLFF	TGTGCCAGCACCCGCGGATACATACCGGGGGAAAAACTGTTTTTT
TRBV29-1	-	TRBJ1-2	many	CSVEGGRNYGYTF	TGCAGCGTTGAAGGTGGGAGGAACTATGGCTACACCTTC
TRBV20-1	-	TRBJ2-5	many	CSVKAPYQETQYF	TGCAGTGTTAAAGCACCCTACCAAGAGACCCAGTACTTC
TRBV3-1	-	TRBJ2-3	many	CASSLLGGSSTDTQYF	TGTGCCAGCAGCCTGCTCGGGGGCAGCAGCACAGATACGCAGTATTTT
TRBV7-2	TRBD1	TRBJ1-2	-	CASRSFTGGPVDHTF	TGTGCCAGCAGGTCGTTTACAGGGGGCCCCGTTGACCACACCTTC
TRBV20-1	TRBD1	TRBJ2-5	many	CSAGTGGLETQYF	TGCAGTGCCGGGACAGGGGGATTGGAGACCCAGTACTTC
TRBV9	-	TRBJ1-2	-	CASSVVNYGYTF	TGTGCCAGCAGCGTAGTTAACTATGGCTACACCTTC
TRBV10-3	-	TRBJ2-3	many	CAISEDGGLTDTQYF	TGTGCCATCAGTGAAGATGGGGGGCTCACAGATACGCAGTATTTT
TRBV18	-	TRBJ1-3	many	CASSPWDQGTGNTIYF	TGTGCCAGCTCGCCCTGGGACCAAGGGACTGGAAACACCATATATTTT
TRBV6-5	-	TRBJ2-1	-	CASSYHGDRVMGNEQFF	TGTGCCAGCAGTTACCATGGAGACCGGGTAATGGGGAATGAGCAGTTCTTC
TRBV7-6	-	TRBJ2-7	many	CASSSKHSAEQYF	TGTGCCAGCAGCTCGAAGCATAGCGCCGAGCAGTACTTC
TRBV6-6	TRBD2	TRBJ2-3	-	CASSQGLAANTDTQYF	TGTGCCAGCAGCCAGGGACTAGCGGCTAACACAGATACGCAGTATTTT
TRBV6-5	-	TRBJ2-1	-	CASSYSRANEQFF	TGTGCCAGCAGTTACTCGAGAGCCAATGAGCAGTTCTTC
TRBV12-3/TRBV12-4	TRBD1	TRBJ1-1	many	CASTAGGQRLNTEAFF	TGTGCCAGCACCGCGGGGGGACAGCGGCTGAACACTGAAGCTTTCTTT
TRBV30	-	TRBJ1-4	few	CAWSGGNLEKLFF	TGTGCCTGGAGTGGGGGTAACCTTGAAAAACTGTTTTTT
TRBV11-2	-	TRBJ2-7	-	CASSLSSYEQYF	TGTGCCAGCAGCTTATCTTCCTACGAGCAGTACTTC
TRBV7-3	TRBD2	TRBJ2-3	-	CASSSRGEVDTQYF	TGTGCCAGCAGCTCACGGGGGGAGGTAGATACGCAGTATTTT
TRBV12-5	-	TRBJ2-1	few	CASGLVGPYNEQFF	TGTGCTAGTGGTTTGGTAGGGCCGTACAATGAGCAGTTCTTC
TRBV3-1	-	TRBJ1-1	many	CASSQMGRGTTF	TGTGCCAGCAGCCAAATGGGTCGGGGAACTACCTTT
TRBV4-3	-	TRBJ2-7	-	CASSQGVTYEQYF	TGCGCCAGCAGCCAAGGAGTCACATACGAGCAGTACTTC
TRBV29-1	TRBD1	TRBJ2-7	few	CSARDSGEQYF	TGCAGCGCCCGGGACAGCGGCGAGCAGTACTTC
TRBV6-2/TRBV6-3	-	TRBJ2-7	once	CASSLPTLGGYEQYF	TGTGCCAGCAGCCTACCCACCCTCGGGGGTTACGAGCAGTACTTC
TRBV30	-	TRBJ2-6	-	CAWSNSGANVLTF	TGTGCCTGGAGTAACTCTGGGGCCAACGTCCTGACTTTC
TRBV20-1	-	TRBJ2-7	-	CSADSGRAPNYEQYF	TGCAGTGCCGACTCCGGCAGGGCACCGAACTACGAGCAGTACTTC
TRBV5-5	-	TRBJ1-1	many	CASRLWAENTEAFF	TGTGCCAGCAGGTTGTGGGCTGAGAACACTGAAGCTTTCTTT
TRBV7-2	-	TRBJ2-3	many	CASSATARATDTQYF	TGTGCCAGCAGCGCTACCGCCAGAGCCACAGATACGCAGTATTTT
TRBV10-2	-	TRBJ1-5	-	CASSETRDIRGNQPQHF	TGCGCCAGCAGTGAAACCCGGGACATACGAGGCAATCAGCCCCAGCATTTT
TRBV6-1	TRBD1	TRBJ1-5	many	CASSAPIDRAVSNQPQHF	TGTGCCAGCAGTGCCCCTATAGACAGGGCGGTGAGCAATCAGCCCCAGCATTTT
TRBV19	TRBD2	TRBJ2-1	-	CASSDSFLAGEYNEQFF	TGTGCCAGTAGTGATTCTTTCCTAGCGGGGGAGTACAATGAGCAGTTCTTC
TRBV6-2/TRBV6-3	TRBD1	TRBJ1-1	-	CASRGTGGAVTEAFF	TGTGCCAGCAGGGGGACAGGGGGCGCGGTCACTGAAGCTTTCTTT
TRBV12-3/TRBV12-4	-	TRBJ1-1	-	CASSFRVTEAFF	TGTGCCAGCAGTTTTCGGGTCACTGAAGCTTTCTTT
TRBV2	-	TRBJ2-1	many	CASSGLLYNEQFF	TGTGCCAGCAGTGGACTACTTTACAATGAGCAGTTCTTC